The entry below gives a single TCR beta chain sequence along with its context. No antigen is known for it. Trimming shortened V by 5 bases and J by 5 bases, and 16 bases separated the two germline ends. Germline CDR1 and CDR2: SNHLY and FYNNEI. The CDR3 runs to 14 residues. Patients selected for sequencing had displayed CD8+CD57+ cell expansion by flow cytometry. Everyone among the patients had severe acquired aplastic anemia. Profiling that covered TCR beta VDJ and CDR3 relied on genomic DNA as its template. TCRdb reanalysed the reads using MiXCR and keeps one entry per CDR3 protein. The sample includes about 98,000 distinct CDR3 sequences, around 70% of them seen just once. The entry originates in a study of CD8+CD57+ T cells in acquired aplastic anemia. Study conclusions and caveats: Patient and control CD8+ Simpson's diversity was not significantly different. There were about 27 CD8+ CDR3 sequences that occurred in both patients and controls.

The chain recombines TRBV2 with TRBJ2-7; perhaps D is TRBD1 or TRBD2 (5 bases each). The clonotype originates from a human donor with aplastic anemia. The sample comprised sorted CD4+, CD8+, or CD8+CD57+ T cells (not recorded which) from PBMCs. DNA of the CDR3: TGTGCCAGCAGTCCGGACATCGAGGGCCACGAGCAGTACTTC. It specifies CASSPDIEGHEQYF.